This T cell receptor (beta chain) comes out of a study of shared clonotypes between healthy human individuals. Study information: A couple of women and a few men aged 18 to 49 made up the donors.

Study-wide points: Lower generation probabilities were found for non-shared clonotypes than for those shared by all four donors.

Repertoires were generated with immunoSEQ multiplex PCR, while TCRdb's copy carries only in-frame clones and drops some. The profile shows 730,000 or so clones, 60% to 80% of them singletons. The V gene lost 5 bases and the J gene lost 4 bases, with 12 bases spanning the gap. Germline V gene data show CDR1 as SSHAT and CDR2 as FNYEAQ (reference sequence). The CDR3 loop spans 13 amino acids. Concerning this clone itself: Antigen specificity is unknown.

The material sequenced was memory CD4+ T cells sorted from blood. Subset noted: CD45RA-negative fraction. This clonotype originated in a woman between 25 and 40 years old in good health. The chain combines TRBV7-7 with TRBJ2-7; weak D call: TRBD2 (6 bases). The DNA of the CDR3 is TGTGCCAGCAGCCGGGGACTTAAATACGAGCAGTACTTC. The encoded protein is CASSRGLKYEQYF.